This TCR beta chain was retrieved from a study of Ad26.COV2.S vaccination and SARS-CoV-2 variants. The wider study: Enrolled in COV1001, the donor was in the Ad26.COV2.S trial arm, which received the vaccine. The vaccine Ad26.COV2.S was put into the muscle once, or twice with 56 days between. Whole-study results and caveats: After vaccination, substantial breadth of spike-specific CD8+ and CD4+ responses was reported. Placebo recipients trailed vaccine recipients in spike-specific TCR breadth.

TCRdb's table, derived via immunoSEQ multiplex PCR, lists solely in-frame clones and lacks some. Here the sample spans hundreds of thousands of clones, around 88% being singletons. Trimming at V came to 3 bases and at J to 4 bases, leaving 3 bases not matched to a gene. Germline CDR1 and CDR2: LGHDT and YNNKEL (reference sequence). The CDR3 is made up of 14 amino acids. Treatment in this sample: about 20 received Ad26.COV2.S at low or high dose, single or two shots; about five received placebo; per-sample allocation not given. Samples analyzed were those drawn on day 63 after the first vaccine or placebo injection. As concerns this clone: Its antigen is undetermined.

This receptor was taken from a person between 18 and 65 years old who received the Ad26.COV2.S COVID-19 vaccine or a placebo. This sequence joins TRBV3-1 (or the pseudogene TRBV3-2) and TRBJ2-3; 8 nucleotides match TRBD2. The starting material was peripheral blood, obtained in a trial of Ad26.COV2.S vaccine versus placebo. The CDR3 nucleotides are TGTGCCAGCAGCCACACGGGGGGGGCAGATACGCAGTATTTT. Amino acids: CASSHTGGADTQYF.